The 18 T cell receptor beta chains reported below all come from one sample, sequenced in a study of vaccination effects on CD4 cells after COVID-19. Antigen-specific CD4+ T cells were expanded (with viral peptide pools) by the ViraFEST assay ahead of sequencing. Researchers isolated CD4+ T cells once about eleven days of culture had elapsed. Neither prior SARS-CoV-2 infection nor positive nucleocapsid antibodies were present in the vaccine recipients. Their cognate antigens are unknown. The protocol was immunoSEQ multiplex PCR, while the TCRdb copy is restricted to in-frame clones and leaves out a portion. The sample records 65,000 to 90,000 clones, roughly 79% being singletons. The source material was CD4+ T cells from PBMCs cultured with SARS-CoV-2 spike peptides, sampled before COVID-19 vaccination. These receptor sequences come from a human donor who received a COVID-19 vaccine.

The chain joins TRBV5-1 to TRBJ2-3; 7 bases line up with TRBD1. The length of the CDR3 is 15 residues. Germline V CDR1 and CDR2: SGHRS, YFSETQ. Germline trimming cut 0 bases from V and 2 bases from J; bases unmatched to any gene: 3. The CDR3 protein is CASSLAGTDTDTQYF. The CDR3 region has the DNA TGCGCCAGCAGCTTGGCGGGGACAGACACAGATACGCAGTATTTT.

V and J are TRBV6-2 or TRBV6-3 and TRBJ1-1, with D possibly TRBD1 on 6 matching bases. This CDR3 region has 14 residues. Germline loops: CDR1 MNHEY, CDR2 SVGEGT. The V end was cut by 0 bases, the J end by 4 bases, with 9 bases between. CDR3 loop: CASSYSRGATEAFF. The DNA of the CDR3 is TGTGCCAGCAGTTACTCCAGGGGAGCCACTGAAGCTTTCTTT.

The chain uses TRBV12-3 or TRBV12-4 and TRBJ2-3, with D maybe TRBD1 (6 bases). CDR3 length equals 13 residues. V lost 5 bases and J lost 3, with 9 bases in between. DNA for the CDR3: TGTGCCAGCAGTCGACAGGCGACAGATACGCAGTATTTT. It codes for CASSRQATDTQYF.

This chain uses TRBV7-8 with TRBJ1-3; a weak D match, TRBD1 (6 bases). Germline assignment: CDR1 SGHVS and CDR2 FQNEAQ. CDR3 length: 17 amino acids. V was shortened by 3 bases and J by 2 bases, with 17 bases between the two germline ends. CDR3 residues: CASSFRDTQGPGNTIYF. The CDR3 DNA reads as TGTGCCAGCAGCTTCCGGGACACCCAAGGGCCTGGAAACACCATATATTTT.

This chain links TRBV12-3 or TRBV12-4 with TRBJ2-1, with unresolved D. The V gene lost 3 bases and the J gene lost 10 bases, with 10 bases spanning the gap. The CDR3 runs to 12 residues. In DNA form, the CDR3 reads TGTGCCAGCAGTTTTCACGTAAGCGAGCAGTTCTTC. It specifies CASSFHVSEQFF.

The chain recombines TRBV7-9 with TRBJ1-2, with a weak D call TRBD1 (5 bases). CDR1 and CDR2 (germline): SEHNR, FQNEAQ (reference sequence). The CDR3 runs to 15 residues. The germline V and J ends were trimmed by 0 bases and 3 bases, with 11 bases remaining between them. CDR3 sequence reads: CASSLAGTADYGYTF. For the CDR3, the DNA is TGTGCCAGCAGCTTAGCAGGGACCGCCGACTATGGCTACACCTTC.

V is TRBV20-1 and J is TRBJ1-2; possible D gene TRBD1, 6 bases. Germline loops: CDR1 DFQATT, CDR2 SNEGSKA (reference sequence). The CDR3 loop spans 16 amino acids. Trimming took off 3 bases at V and 3 bases at J, with 20 bases between the two ends. CDR3 coding DNA: TGCAGTGCTAGTTCTATGACGCCGAAGGGGGACTATGGCTACACCTTC. Translating it yields CSASSMTPKGDYGYTF.

V and J are TRBV2 and TRBJ2-3; D ambiguous. CDR3 length equals 12 residues. V was clipped by 7 bases and J by 2 bases, with 7 bases between them. CDR1 is SNHLY, CDR2 FYNNEI, per germline. The CDR3 loop reads CASTRNTDTQYF. The CDR3 DNA sequence: TGTGCCAGCACCCGGAACACAGATACGCAGTATTTT.

The chain carries TRBV6-4 and TRBJ2-2; TRBD2 is a possible D gene (6 bases). CDR3 length: 15 amino acids. V shed 7 bases and J shed 7 bases, with 19 bases lying between them. Germline loops: CDR1 MRHNA, CDR2 SNTAGT. CDR3 nucleotide sequence: TGTGCCAGCACCGCCGGGACGTCGGGGGTCGGGGAGCTGTTTTTT. Amino acids: CASTAGTSGVGELFF.

The rearrangement joins TRBV5-4 to TRBJ2-6; no definite D call. In germline, CDR1 is SGHNT, CDR2 YYREEE (reference sequence). With 2 bases removed from V and 2 bases from J, the gap between germline ends came to 8 bases. This CDR3 has 15 residues. This chain's CDR3 is CASSLSLTGANVLTF. DNA for the CDR3: TGTGCCAGCAGCTTATCCTTAACTGGGGCCAACGTCCTGACTTTC.

The CDR3 coding sequence is TGTGCCAGCAGCTTAGTAGGGACTAGCCTGGCCGGAGATACGCAGTATTTT. Its protein product is CASSLVGTSLAGDTQYF. The chain links TRBV11-2 to TRBJ2-3; 9 positions match TRBD2. Trimming removed 1 base from V and 5 bases from J; junction bases left unmatched: 10. This CDR3 spans 17 amino acids. Germline lookup yields CDR1 SGHAT and CDR2 FQNNGV.

The rearrangement links TRBV5-4 to TRBJ1-2, with 10 nucleotides matching TRBD1. CDR1 is SGHNT and CDR2 is YYREEE in the germline V gene (reference sequence). CDR3 length: 14 residues. V was clipped by 0 bases and J by 7 bases; unmatched bases: 3. CDR3 sequence: CASSLGGTGAGYTF. DNA for the CDR3: TGTGCCAGCAGCTTGGGCGGGACAGGGGCTGGCTACACCTTC. The full variable domain, completed using reference TRBV5-4 and TRBJ1-2, is ETGVTQSPTHLIKTRGQQVTLRCSSQSGHNTVSWYQQALGQGPQFIFQYYREEENGRGNFPPRFSGLQFPNYSSELNVNALELDDSALYLCASSLGGTGAGYTFGSGTRLTVV.

A few counts support this clone. The V gene is TRBV6-1, the J gene TRBJ2-7; D unresolved. Germline CDR1 and CDR2: MNHNS and SASEGT. V was shortened by 2 bases and J by 1 base, with 9 bases between the two germline ends. The CDR3 contains 14 residues. CDR3 amino acids: CASSESYSSYEQYV. The CDR3 nucleotides are TGTGCCAGCAGTGAATCGTATAGTTCCTACGAGCAGTACGTC.

The chain is built from TRBV24-1 and TRBJ2-5; possibly TRBD2 for D (6 bases). V gave up 10 bases and J gave up 4 bases, with 12 bases separating them. This CDR3 contains 12 residues. CDR1 KGHDR and CDR2 SFDVKD come from the germline V gene. CDR3 amino acids: CATEGLGETQYF. The CDR3 DNA reads TGTGCCACGGAGGGGCTCGGAGAGACCCAGTACTTC.

This clone was observed a handful of times. The chain has TRBV7-9 and TRBJ2-1; D not resolved. V dropped 5 bases and J dropped 7 bases, with 18 bases sitting between them. This CDR3 contains 15 residues. Germline values: CDR1 SEHNR, CDR2 FQNEAQ (reference sequence). In DNA form, the CDR3 reads TGTGCCAGCAGCCCCCCGTTTAGGTTTGGGAATGAGCAGTTCTTC. Translation: CASSPPFRFGNEQFF. Filled out from reference TRBV7-9 and TRBJ2-1, the complete variable domain reads DTGVSQNPRHKITKRGQNVTFRCDPISEHNRLYWYRQTLGQGPEFLTYFQNEAQLEKSRLLSDRFSAERPKGSFSTLEIQRTEQGDSAMYLCASSPPFRFGNEQFFGPGTRLTVL.

This rearrangement joins TRBV6-5 to TRBJ2-2; no clear D. The CDR3 length is 14 residues. Germline V lookup: CDR1 MNHEY, CDR2 SVGAGI. V dropped 6 bases and J dropped 7 bases, with 15 bases sitting between them. The CDR3 is CASSTPGFYGELFF. CDR3 nucleotides: TGTGCCAGCAGCACACCCGGGTTTTACGGGGAGCTGTTTTTT.

The chain uses TRBV3-1 (or the pseudogene TRBV3-2) and TRBJ1-1, with D tentatively TRBD1 (5 bases). The CDR3 totals 14 residues. The germline CDR1 and CDR2 sequences are LGHDT and YNNKEL (reference sequence). V was trimmed by 2 bases and J by 5 bases, leaving 12 bases between them. Here the CDR3 reads CASSQSTRDTEAFF. The CDR3 bases are TGTGCCAGCAGCCAAAGTACCAGGGATACTGAAGCTTTCTTT.

The V call is TRBV7-2, the J call TRBJ1-1; TRBD1 is a possible D gene (6 bases). The CDR3 contains 14 residues. V lost 8 bases and J lost 3, with 16 bases in between. Germline lookup yields CDR1 SGHTA and CDR2 FQGNSA. Written as DNA, the CDR3 is TGTGCCAGCGCTCAGGACAGTTGGCACACTGAAGCTTTCTTT. Its protein product is CASAQDSWHTEAFF. Full variable domain (outside the CDR3, taken from reference TRBV7-2 and TRBJ1-1): GAGVSQSPSNKVTEKGKDVELRCDPISGHTALYWYRQSLGQGLEFLIYFQGNSAPDKSGLPSDRFSAERTGGSVSTLTIQRTQQEDSAVYLCASAQDSWHTEAFFGQGTRLTVV.